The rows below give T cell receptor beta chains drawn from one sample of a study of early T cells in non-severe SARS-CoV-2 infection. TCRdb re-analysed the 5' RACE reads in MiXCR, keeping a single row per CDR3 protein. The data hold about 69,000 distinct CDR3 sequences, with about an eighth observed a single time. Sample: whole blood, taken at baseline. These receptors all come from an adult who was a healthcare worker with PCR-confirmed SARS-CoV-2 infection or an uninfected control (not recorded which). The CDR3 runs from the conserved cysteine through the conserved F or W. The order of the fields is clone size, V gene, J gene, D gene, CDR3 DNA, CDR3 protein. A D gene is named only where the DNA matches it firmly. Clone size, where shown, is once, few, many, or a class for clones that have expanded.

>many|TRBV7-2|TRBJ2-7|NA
TGTGCCAGCAGCTCTTACCCGAACTCCTACGAGCAGTACTTC
CASSSYPNSYEQYF
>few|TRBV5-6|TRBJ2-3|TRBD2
TGTGCCAGCAGCCCCGGACTAGGTAGCACAGATACGCAGTATTTT
CASSPGLGSTDTQYF
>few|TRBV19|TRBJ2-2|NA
TGTGCCAGTAATGTTGGAGGGGAGCTGTTTTTT
CASNVGGELFF
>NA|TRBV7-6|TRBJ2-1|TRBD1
TGTGCCAGCAGACCCGGACAGGTCAACAATGAGCAGTTCTTC
CASRPGQVNNEQFF
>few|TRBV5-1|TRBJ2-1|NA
TGCGCCAGCAGCTTGGCGGCAGGGGTCAATGAGCAGTTCTTC
CASSLAAGVNEQFF
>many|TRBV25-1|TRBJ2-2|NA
TGTGCCAGCAGTGTTTTAGGAAGCACCGGGGAGCTGTTTTTT
CASSVLGSTGELFF
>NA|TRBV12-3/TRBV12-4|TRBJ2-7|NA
TGTGCCAGCAGTTCTCACCGGGACAACTCCTACGAGCAGTACTTC
CASSSHRDNSYEQYF
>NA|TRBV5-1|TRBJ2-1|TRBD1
TGCGCCAACAGCTTGGACAGGGGGTACAATGAGCAGTTCTTC
CANSLDRGYNEQFF
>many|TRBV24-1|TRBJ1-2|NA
TGTGCCACCAGTGATTTTTCCGGCTACACCTTC
CATSDFSGYTF
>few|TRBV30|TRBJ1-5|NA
TGTGCCTGGAGTGGTACAGTGAATCAGCCCCAGCATTTT
CAWSGTVNQPQHF
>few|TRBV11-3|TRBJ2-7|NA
TGTGCCAGCAGGTTAACCAGGGCTGATTACGAGCAGTACTTC
CASRLTRADYEQYF
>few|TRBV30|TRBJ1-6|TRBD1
TGTGCCTGGAGTGTAGGGACAGGGTGGTTCCCTTCACCCCTCCACTTT
CAWSVGTGWFPSPLHF
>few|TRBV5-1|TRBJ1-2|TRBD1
TGCGCCAGCAGCTTGAACACAGGGGGCGGCTACACCTTC
CASSLNTGGGYTF
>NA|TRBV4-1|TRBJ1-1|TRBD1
TGCGCCAGCAGCCAACCCGACAGGGGGCGTGGGACCCTTGAAGCTTTCTTT
CASSQPDRGRGTLEAFF
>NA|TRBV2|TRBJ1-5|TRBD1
TGTGCCAGCAGAAGACAGGGGTCGGCTCAGCCCCAGCATTTT
CASRRQGSAQPQHF
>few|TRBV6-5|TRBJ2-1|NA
TGTGCCAGCAGTTACTCGGGGGGCTCGGGCAATGAGCAGTTCTTC
CASSYSGGSGNEQFF
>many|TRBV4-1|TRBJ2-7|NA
TGCGCCAGCAGCCAATATAGTGCCAGCTCCTACGAGCAGTACTTC
CASSQYSASSYEQYF
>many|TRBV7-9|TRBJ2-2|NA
TGTGCCAGCAGCCTCCACTCAGGGCATACCGGGGAGCTGTTTTTT
CASSLHSGHTGELFF
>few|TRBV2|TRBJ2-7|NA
TGTGCCAGCAGTGGGAGGGTATACGAGCAGTACTTC
CASSGRVYEQYF
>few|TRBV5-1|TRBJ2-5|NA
TGCGCCAGCACCGTCGTAGGGAGTGAGACCCAGTACTTC
CASTVVGSETQYF
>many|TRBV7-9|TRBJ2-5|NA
TGTGCCAGCAGCTTAGTTGAGACCCAGTACTTC
CASSLVETQYF
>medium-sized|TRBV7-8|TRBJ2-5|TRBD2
TGTGCCAGCAGCTCACAGCGGGGGGGCCGGGAGACCCAGTACTTC
CASSSQRGGRETQYF
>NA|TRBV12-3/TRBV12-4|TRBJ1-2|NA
TGTGCCAGCAGAAGACACAACTATGGCTACACCTTC
CASRRHNYGYTF
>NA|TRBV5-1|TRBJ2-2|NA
TGCGCCAGCGCTGACAGGAGTAACACCGGGGAGCTGTTTTTT
CASADRSNTGELFF
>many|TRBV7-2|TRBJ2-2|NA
TGTGCCAGCCTTTTGGGGTTCGGGGAGCTGTTTTTT
CASLLGFGELFF
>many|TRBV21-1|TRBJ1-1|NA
TGTGCCAGCAGTGGACGGGGGGCCACTGAAGCTTTCTTT
CASSGRGATEAFF
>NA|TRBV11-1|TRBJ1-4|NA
TGTGCCAGCAGCAACCGACAGGCCGGTGAAAAACTGTTTTTT
CASSNRQAGEKLFF
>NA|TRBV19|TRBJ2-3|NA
TGTGCCAGTAGTAACAGCCTCACAGATACGCAGTATTTT
CASSNSLTDTQYF
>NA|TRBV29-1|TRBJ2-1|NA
TGCAGCGTTGCCTCGGGAAGCTTCAATGAGCAGTTCTTC
CSVASGSFNEQFF
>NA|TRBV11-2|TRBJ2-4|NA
TGTGCCAGCAGCTTAGCGGGAGCACGGGAGTACTTC
CASSLAGAREYF
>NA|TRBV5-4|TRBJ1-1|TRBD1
TGTGCCAGCAGCTTTGGACAGGGGGGCACTGAAGCTTTCTTT
CASSFGQGGTEAFF
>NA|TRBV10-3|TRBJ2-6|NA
TGTGCCATCAGTGAAGGACCTAAGGCTGGGGCCAACGTCCTGACTTTC
CAISEGPKAGANVLTF
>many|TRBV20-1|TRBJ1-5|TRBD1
TGCAGTGCTAGAGAAGGGACAGGGCTTCAGCCCCAGCATTTT
CSAREGTGLQPQHF
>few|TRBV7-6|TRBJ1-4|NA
TGTGCCAGCAGCTTCACAGGGATCTTGACTAATGAAAAACTGTTTTTT
CASSFTGILTNEKLFF
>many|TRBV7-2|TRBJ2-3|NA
TGTGCCAGCAGCCCTCTGGGCCGGCGGGATACGCAGTATTTT
CASSPLGRRDTQYF
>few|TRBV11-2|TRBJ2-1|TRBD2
TGTGCCAGCAGCTTAGGACTAGCGTTGAGGTCCTACAATGAGCAGTTCTTC
CASSLGLALRSYNEQFF
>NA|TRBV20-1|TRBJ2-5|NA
TGCAGTGCTCGAGTATGGGCTGAGACCCAGTACTTC
CSARVWAETQYF
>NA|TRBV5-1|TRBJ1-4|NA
TGCGCCAGCAGCTCGGACGGAACTAATGAAAAACTGTTTTTT
CASSSDGTNEKLFF
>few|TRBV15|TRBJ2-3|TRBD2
TGTGCCACCAGCCGAAGACTAGCTAGCACAGATACGCAGTATTTT
CATSRRLASTDTQYF
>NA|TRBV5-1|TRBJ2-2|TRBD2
TGCGCCAGCAGCCTACTAGCGTCTGGGGAGCTGTTTTTT
CASSLLASGELFF
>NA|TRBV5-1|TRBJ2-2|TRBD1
TGCGCCAGCGCCGGACAGGGATACACCGGGGAGCTGTTTTTT
CASAGQGYTGELFF
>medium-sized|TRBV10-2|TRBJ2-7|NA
TGCGCCAGCGGGGAGGAGGCTTTCTCCTACGAGCAGTACTTC
CASGEEAFSYEQYF